The rows below give T cell receptor beta chains drawn from one sample of a study of T cells after yellow fever vaccination. TCRdb re-analysed the 5' RACE reads in MiXCR, keeping a single row per CDR3 protein. The table includes a few hundred thousand distinct CDR3 sequences, roughly 8.6% detected once. The specimen was PBMCs, collected about 49 days after the first yellow fever vaccination. These receptors were taken from a young man who received the YFV17D yellow fever vaccine. The CDR3 runs from the conserved cysteine through the conserved F or W. Each record gives: D gene, clone size, J gene, V gene, CDR3 DNA, CDR3 protein. The D gene is left open where the match is weak. Clone size, where shown, is once, few, many, or a class for clones that have expanded.

TRBD1,NA,TRBJ1-2,TRBV20-1,TGCAGTGCTGGGACAGGGGGCGCGTGGGGCTACACCTTC,CSAGTGGAWGYTF
NA,few,TRBJ2-7,TRBV5-1,TGCGCCAGCAGCCCAAGGACAGTGAGATACGAGCAGTACTTC,CASSPRTVRYEQYF
NA,NA,TRBJ1-4,TRBV5-1,TGCGCCAGCAGCTTGGCTCAACTTAATGAAAAACTGTTTTTT,CASSLAQLNEKLFF
NA,NA,TRBJ2-7,TRBV6-2/TRBV6-3,TGTGCCAGCAGCTACCGCGGGCCGTTCGAGCAGTACTTC,CASSYRGPFEQYF
NA,NA,TRBJ2-4,TRBV11-1,TGTGCCAGCAGCCCCCCGGGGTCCAAAAACATTCAGTACTTC,CASSPPGSKNIQYF
NA,NA,TRBJ2-3,TRBV5-1,TGCGCCAGCGCCCCGAACTGGAGCACAGATACGCAGTATTTT,CASAPNWSTDTQYF
NA,NA,TRBJ1-6,TRBV9,TGTGCCAGCAGCGACGGATCGGGGGCCCCTAATTCACCCCTCCACTTT,CASSDGSGAPNSPLHF
NA,NA,TRBJ1-5,TRBV10-3,TGTGCCATCAGTGAATACAGGGCGAGCAATCAGCCCCAGCATTTT,CAISEYRASNQPQHF
TRBD1,NA,TRBJ1-1,TRBV7-2,TGTGCCAGCAGCTCTCGCCCAGGGGGTAATGAAGCTTTCTTT,CASSSRPGGNEAFF
NA,NA,TRBJ2-5,TRBV29-1,TGCAGCTCCTCCGGGCCAGGCGACTTCCAAGAGACCCAGTACTTC,CSSSGPGDFQETQYF
NA,NA,TRBJ2-3,TRBV5-1,TGCGCCAGCAGACGAACCGGGCGGGGGCTTTCGGATGCTAGCACAGATACGCAGTATTTT,CASRRTGRGLSDASTDTQYF
TRBD1,few,TRBJ1-1,TRBV4-1,TGCGCCAGCAGCCAAGATAAAGGGGGCGAAGCTTTCTTT,CASSQDKGGEAFF
NA,few,TRBJ1-4,TRBV28,TGTGCCAGCAGTTTCCATGGGTCGGGTCCAAATGAAAAACTGTTTTTT,CASSFHGSGPNEKLFF
TRBD1,few,TRBJ2-7,TRBV30,TGTGCCTGGAGTGGGAACCAGGGGGTCTACGAGCAGTACTTC,CAWSGNQGVYEQYF
NA,few,TRBJ2-3,TRBV9,TGTGCCAGCAGCCCACCTATGTCACAGCTCACAGATACGCAGTATTTT,CASSPPMSQLTDTQYF
TRBD2,few,TRBJ2-1,TRBV4-2,TGTGCCAGCAGCCAAGTCCAAAACGGGGGGGCGGGCAATGAGCAGTTCTTC,CASSQVQNGGAGNEQFF
NA,NA,TRBJ2-3,TRBV12-3/TRBV12-4,TGTGCCAGCGCGTCCCGCGATACGCAGTATTTT,CASASRDTQYF
NA,NA,TRBJ2-3,TRBV7-2,TGTGCCAGCAGCCCCGGGGGCTGGAGCACAGATACGCAGTATTTT,CASSPGGWSTDTQYF
NA,few,TRBJ1-4,TRBV5-1,TGCGCCAGCAGCTCAGCGGAGGTGGGGGCAGCTAATGAAAAACTGTTTTTT,CASSSAEVGAANEKLFF
TRBD2,NA,TRBJ2-1,TRBV20-1,TGCAGTGCTAGCGGGGGGGCCGTTAATGAGCAGTTCTTC,CSASGGAVNEQFF
NA,few,TRBJ2-3,TRBV18,TGTGCCAGCTCACCACCGGCGGGCATAGAAGATACGCAGTATTTT,CASSPPAGIEDTQYF
TRBD2,NA,TRBJ2-3,TRBV29-1,TGCAGCGTTGAGGTAGCGGGGGGCACAGATACGCAGTATTTT,CSVEVAGGTDTQYF
NA,NA,TRBJ2-1,TRBV4-3,TGCGCCAGCAGCCAAGAAACAGGGCGAGAGCAGTTCTTC,CASSQETGREQFF
NA,many,TRBJ2-5,TRBV5-5,TGTGCCAGCAGCTTTTCGGGGGAGACCCAGTACTTC,CASSFSGETQYF
TRBD1,many,TRBJ1-6,TRBV7-2,TGTGCCAGTTCCTCCCGGGACAGCTATAATTCACCCCTCCACTTT,CASSSRDSYNSPLHF
TRBD1,few,TRBJ1-6,TRBV28,TGTGCCAGCAGTTTGTGGACCGGGACAGGGTCGACCTCACCCCTCCACTTT,CASSLWTGTGSTSPLHF
TRBD1,NA,TRBJ2-7,TRBV6-2/TRBV6-3,TGTGCCAGCAGAAGGACTGACAGGGACTCCTACGAGCAGTACTTC,CASRRTDRDSYEQYF
TRBD2,NA,TRBJ2-1,TRBV20-1,TGCAGTGCTAGAGATCGAGCGGGGGGGCGGAATGAGCAGTTCTTC,CSARDRAGGRNEQFF
NA,NA,TRBJ2-2,TRBV12-3/TRBV12-4,TGTGCCAGCAGTTCCAGCGGTGCGACCGGGGAGCTGTTTTTT,CASSSSGATGELFF
NA,few,TRBJ1-6,TRBV7-9,TGTGCCAGCGCTACTAACACAGGGTTTGGTTCACCCCTCCACTTT,CASATNTGFGSPLHF
NA,NA,TRBJ1-2,TRBV27,TGTGCCAGCAGTTTTTCGCCTGACACATATGGCTACACCTTC,CASSFSPDTYGYTF
NA,NA,TRBJ1-1,TRBV5-1,TGCGCCAGCAGCTACAAACAGAGGGGCACTGAAGCTTTCTTT,CASSYKQRGTEAFF
TRBD2,NA,TRBJ2-3,TRBV7-2,TGTGCCAGCAGCTGGCGAACCGGCGGGGGGGCCTCAGATACGCAGTATTTT,CASSWRTGGGASDTQYF
NA,NA,TRBJ1-4,TRBV19,TGTGCCAGTAGACCGGCCAGAACTAATGAAAAACTGTTTTTT,CASRPARTNEKLFF
TRBD1,NA,TRBJ2-1,TRBV20-1,TGCAGTGCTGGACCGACAGGGCTCAATGAGCAGTTCTTC,CSAGPTGLNEQFF
NA,many,TRBJ2-5,TRBV4-2,TGTGCCAGCAGCCAAGAGGCTCCCACGATGGAGACCCAGTACTTC,CASSQEAPTMETQYF
TRBD1,few,TRBJ2-3,TRBV18,TGTGCCAGCTCACCCTTGGACAGGCATGGCACAGATACGCAGTATTTT,CASSPLDRHGTDTQYF
NA,once,TRBJ2-1,TRBV15,TGTGCCACCAGCAGAGTGGGTAGTAGCACCTATGAGCAGTTCTTC,CATSRVGSSTYEQFF
NA,few,TRBJ2-1,TRBV6-2/TRBV6-3,TGTGCCAGCAGTTATGGGACAGCGAGAGCACGGGGGGAGCAGTTCTTC,CASSYGTARARGEQFF
TRBD1,NA,TRBJ1-5,TRBV6-2/TRBV6-3,TGTGCCAGCAATTCCGGACAGGCTCGAGTGGCCCAGCATTTT,CASNSGQARVAQHF
NA,few,TRBJ2-1,TRBV5-1,TGCGCCAGCAGCTCGTTGGGGGTTAAGTGGGGGCCGTCGAACTACAATGAGCAGTTCTTC,CASSSLGVKWGPSNYNEQFF